Shown below are 19 T cell receptor beta chains from a single sample sequenced in a study of identical twins. TCRdb fed the 5' RACE reads into MiXCR, producing one record per CDR3 protein. The sample has hundreds of thousands of distinct CDR3 sequences; under 9% are singletons. These data are also associated with another study on yellow fever vaccine responses in identical twins.

The sequencing sample was made of PBMCs. All receptors come from a young woman in good health.

At least ten counts were recorded for this clonotype. The rearrangement uses TRBV6-6 and TRBJ2-5; TRBD1 agrees at 8 bases. Losses at the gene ends were 10 bases for V and 5 bases for J; bases not matched to a gene: 21. The CDR3 spans 17 residues. From germline, CDR1 is MNHNY and CDR2 SVGAGI (reference sequence). In DNA, the CDR3 is TGTGCCACCGATACCAACGGTCGGCAGGGGGCACGGGAGACCCAGTACTTC. Its protein product is CATDTNGRQGARETQYF.

The genes are TRBV29-1 and TRBJ1-4, with 8 bases lining up with TRBD1. The CDR3 has 13 amino acids. V lost 7 bases to trimming and J lost 7 bases; unmatched junction nucleotides: 8. In germline, CDR1 is SQVTM, CDR2 ANQGSEA. DNA of the CDR3: TGCAGCGGGCAGGGGGCCGGTAGTGAAAAACTGTTTTTT. Encoded protein: CSGQGAGSEKLFF.

This clonotype appeared many times. The V and J genes are TRBV6-2 or TRBV6-3 and TRBJ1-5; unclear D gene. The V gene's germline CDR1 is MNHEY and CDR2 SVGEGT. The CDR3 length is 15 residues. V was pared by 2 bases and J by 0 bases, with 8 bases between. CDR3 loop: CASSYGQDSNQPQHF. The CDR3 bases are TGTGCCAGCAGTTACGGGCAGGATAGCAATCAGCCCCAGCATTTT.

J is TRBJ2-3 and V is TRBV4-3, with a tentative D call TRBD2 (5 bases). V was cut by 1 base and J by 2 bases, with 19 bases left in between. CDR1 is LGHNA and CDR2 is YSLEER in the germline V gene. This CDR3 spans 18 amino acids. CDR3 coding DNA: TGCGCCAGCAGCCAAGCAATTAGGACTGGAGACACCACAGATACGCAGTATTTT. This translates into CASSQAIRTGDTTDTQYF.

In this sample, this clonotype turned up a few times. The chain is built from TRBV6-1 and TRBJ1-6; D not resolved. The length of the CDR3 is 14 residues. Trimming removed 0 bases at V and 11 bases at J, with 11 bases between. The germline CDR1 and CDR2 sequences are MNHNS and SASEGT. For the CDR3, the DNA is TGTGCCAGCAGTGAAGCAGGGAGGGTGGCACCCCTCCACTTT. Residues: CASSEAGRVAPLHF.

Many counts were recorded for this clonotype. CDR3 region: CASSLGTGMNTEAFF. CDR3 sequence (DNA): TGTGCCAGCAGCTTAGGTACGGGGATGAACACTGAAGCTTTCTTT. The V and J genes are TRBV7-6 and TRBJ1-1; no clear D. CDR3 length: 15 residues. V was trimmed by 1 base and J by 0 bases, leaving 9 bases between them. CDR1 is SGHVS and CDR2 is FNYEAQ in the germline V gene.

This clonotype was detected a few times. The gene calls are TRBV7-2 and TRBJ2-7; 7 bases are a match to TRBD2. J gave up 3 bases and V 1 base, and 3 bases lay outside the gene matches. The CDR3 runs 14 residues. The germline CDR1 and CDR2 sequences are SGHTA and FQGNSA. This CDR3 is CASSLEGGGYEQYF. The CDR3 DNA is TGTGCCAGCAGCTTAGAGGGCGGGGGCTACGAGCAGTACTTC.

The chain joins TRBV20-1 to TRBJ2-5; maybe TRBD1 (6 bases). Between the trimmed V and J ends, which lost 5 bases and 5 bases, there was a span of 21 bases. Germline CDR1 DFQATT, CDR2 SNEGSKA (reference sequence). The CDR3 totals 15 residues. The CDR3 DNA reads TGCAGTGCTTTTTCTGGACAGAAGGGTTCGGAGACCCAGTACTTC. It codes for CSAFSGQKGSETQYF.

This chain joins TRBV7-9 and TRBJ2-7, with 13 bases identical to TRBD2. Per germline, CDR1 SEHNR and CDR2 FQNEAQ (reference sequence). J gave up 6 bases and V 5 bases, and 4 bases lay outside the gene matches. CDR3 length: 14 residues. The CDR3: CASSPGTSGTEQYF. CDR3 in DNA: TGTGCCAGCAGCCCCGGGACTAGCGGGACCGAGCAGTACTTC.

The table lists this clonotype with a few counts. The chain recombines TRBV9 with TRBJ2-3; D possibly corresponds to TRBD1 (6 bases). The CDR3 is made up of 13 amino acids. V was pared by 2 bases and J by 5 bases, with 9 bases between. Germline V gene data show CDR1 as SGDLS and CDR2 as YYNGEE. The DNA of the CDR3 is TGTGCCAGCAGCGTGGGGGCCATAGATACGCAGTATTTT. As protein: CASSVGAIDTQYF.

This chain uses TRBV2 with TRBJ2-4; D is possibly TRBD1 (5 bases). CDR3 length: 16 amino acids. Between the trimmed V and J ends, which lost 6 bases and 0 bases, there was a span of 15 bases. Germline V gene data show CDR1 as SNHLY and CDR2 as FYNNEI. The CDR3 nucleotides are TGTGCCAGCAGCGTGACAGACCAACTAGCCAAAAACATTCAGTACTTC. This encodes CASSVTDQLAKNIQYF.

This clonotype was counted ten times or more. CDR3 DNA: TGTGCCAGCAGCTTAGATGGGGGGCAGAATGAAAAACTGTTTTTT. It encodes CASSLDGGQNEKLFF. The chain is built from TRBV7-8 and TRBJ1-4; possible D gene TRBD1, 6 bases. CDR1 SGHVS and CDR2 FQNEAQ come from the germline V gene. V gave up 1 base and J gave up 5 bases, with 11 bases separating them. The CDR3 is made up of 15 amino acids.

The V call is TRBV19, the J call TRBJ2-3, with no clear D. The length of the CDR3 is 14 residues. CDR1 and CDR2 from the germline V gene are LNHDA and SQIVND (reference sequence). V shed 3 bases and J shed 2 bases, with 9 bases lying between them. In DNA, the CDR3 is TGTGCCAGTAGTATCCCCGGATTCACAGATACGCAGTATTTT. Amino acid sequence: CASSIPGFTDTQYF.

V and J are TRBV20-1 and TRBJ2-3; weak D call: TRBD1 (6 bases). Germline loops: CDR1 DFQATT, CDR2 SNEGSKA (reference sequence). The length of the CDR3 is 11 residues. In DNA form, the CDR3 reads TGCACCCGAGGAAGGGGGGATACGCAGTATTTT. It encodes CTRGRGDTQYF.

The chain combines TRBV20-1 with TRBJ2-1; 7 bases agree with TRBD2. The V and J ends lost 0 bases and 4 bases, in that order; junction bases with no gene match: 9. Germline-derived CDR1 and CDR2 are DFQATT and SNEGSKA (reference sequence). There are 16 residues in the CDR3. The CDR3 DNA is TGCAGTGCTAGAGATTTGGGCGGGAGTCGGTACAATGAGCAGTTCTTC. This translates into CSARDLGGSRYNEQFF.

The table lists this clonotype with a few counts. DNA for the CDR3: TGCAGCGTTGAGCCTAGTTCCAGCGACACCGGGGAGCTGTTTTTT. Translation gives CSVEPSSSDTGELFF. V usage is TRBV29-1 and J usage is TRBJ2-2; D is unclear. The germline gives CDR1 SQVTM, CDR2 ANQGSEA. V lost 3 bases and J lost 3, with 14 bases in between. CDR3 length equals 15 residues.

This clonotype has just a few counts. The chain recombines TRBV14 with TRBJ1-6, with no clear D. Trimming took 6 bases from V and 6 from J, leaving 18 bases between them. Germline V gene lookup returns CDR1 SGHDN and CDR2 FVKESK. The CDR3 sequence is 16 residues long. The CDR3 DNA reads TGTGCCAGCAGAGAAGGGTGGGGTGGTTTTAATTCACCCCTCCACTTT. It translates to CASREGWGGFNSPLHF.

This clonotype occurred a few times. The J gene is TRBJ2-2, the V gene TRBV11-2, with TRBD1 as a possible D gene (6 bases). The CDR3 is made up of 16 amino acids. Germline lookup yields CDR1 SGHAT and CDR2 FQNNGV. The V end was cut by 2 bases, the J end by 6 bases, with 16 bases between. This chain's CDR3 is CASSLTWGPTPGELFF. The CDR3 DNA follows: TGTGCCAGCAGCTTAACCTGGGGGCCAACCCCCGGGGAGCTGTTTTTT.

This clonotype was picked up many times. The rearrangement uses TRBV29-1 and TRBJ1-3; D remains ambiguous. This CDR3 region has 11 residues. V was clipped by 4 bases and J by 7 bases, with 8 bases between them. Germline V gene lookup returns CDR1 SQVTM and CDR2 ANQGSEA. CDR3 protein: CSVATRNTIYF. The CDR3 DNA follows: TGCAGCGTTGCCACCCGCAACACCATATATTTT.